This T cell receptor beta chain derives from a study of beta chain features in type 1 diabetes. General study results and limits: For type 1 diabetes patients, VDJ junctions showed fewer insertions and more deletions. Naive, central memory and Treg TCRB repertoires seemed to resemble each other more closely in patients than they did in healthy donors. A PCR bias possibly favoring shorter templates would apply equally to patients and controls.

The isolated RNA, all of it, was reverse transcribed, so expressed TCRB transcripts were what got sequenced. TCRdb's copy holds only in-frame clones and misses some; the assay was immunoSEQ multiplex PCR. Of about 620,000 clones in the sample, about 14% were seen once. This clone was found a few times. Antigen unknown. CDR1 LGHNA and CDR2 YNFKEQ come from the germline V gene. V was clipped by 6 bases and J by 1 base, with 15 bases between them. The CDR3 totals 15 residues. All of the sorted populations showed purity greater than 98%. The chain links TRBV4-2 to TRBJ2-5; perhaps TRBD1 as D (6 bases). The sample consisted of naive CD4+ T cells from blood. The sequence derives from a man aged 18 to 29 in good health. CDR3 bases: TGTGCCAGCAGACAAAATTCAGGGGCCCAAGAGACCCAGTACTTC. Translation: CASRQNSGAQETQYF.